These 21 T cell receptor beta chains came from one sample sequenced in a study of blood T cell repertoires in COVID-19. TCRdb's table, derived via immunoSEQ multiplex PCR, lists solely in-frame clones and lacks some. Of a few hundred thousand clones listed, roughly 88% are singletons. Material: PBMCs or T cells enriched from blood (not recorded which). These receptors all come from a woman between 45 and 65 years old who had recovered from COVID-19.

This clone was detected a few times. The CDR3 sequence: CASSEVNNIHNLYEQYF. The CDR3 region has the DNA TGTGCCAGCAGTGAAGTCAATAACATCCACAACCTCTACGAGCAGTACTTC. V and J are TRBV2 and TRBJ2-7; D remains unclear. Looked up from germline, CDR1 is SNHLY and CDR2 is FYNNEI. The V end was cut by 1 base, the J end by 3 bases, with 19 bases between. The length of the CDR3 is 17 residues.

V and J are TRBV7-9 and TRBJ2-2, with TRBD1 matching 9 bases. Germline lookup yields CDR1 SEHNR and CDR2 FQNEAQ (reference sequence). The CDR3 has 15 amino acids. V trimming: 5 bases; J trimming: 4 bases; junction bases outside the gene matches: 5. The DNA for the CDR3 is TGTGCCAGCAGCGGGGGACAGGGTCTCACCGGGGAGCTGTTTTTT. As protein: CASSGGQGLTGELFF.

This clone was seen a few times. This chain joins TRBV24-1 and TRBJ2-7; the match to TRBD2 covers 14 bases. The germline V gene has CDR1 KGHDR and CDR2 SFDVKD. V shed 5 bases and J 5 bases; nucleotides not matched to a gene: 13. The CDR3 consists of 18 residues. CDR3 in DNA: TGTGCCACCAGTGGGATGACTAGCGGGAGGGCATTTTATCACGAGCAGTACTTC. It codes for CATSGMTSGRAFYHEQYF.

A word on this clone: The CDR3 does not close with the conserved phenylalanine or tryptophan, likely indicating a read error. The DNA is left out, because the CDR3 cannot be placed on it with certainty; the CDR3 is given as TCRdb lists it. CDR3 loop: CASSQSTRDRGR. The J gene is TRBJ1-5, the V gene TRBV23-1; TRBD1, the D gene given by the table, was not confirmed from the DNA. TRBV23-1 is an open reading frame, and its role is uncertain. The CDR3 is made up of 12 amino acids, end residues included.

This clone came up once. The V call is TRBV4-1, the J call TRBJ1-2; D gene unclear. The germline V gene has CDR1 MGHRA and CDR2 YSYEKL. Deletions cut 3 bases from V and 6 bases from J, with 17 bases between. The CDR3 extends over 15 amino acids. The CDR3 coding sequence is TGCGCCAGCAGCCATCCTCTGCGAGCGGCTCATGGCTACACCTTC. This translates into CASSHPLRAAHGYTF.

The V call is TRBV28, the J call TRBJ2-1; 9 bases fit TRBD2. The CDR3 covers 14 residues. Unmatched junction bases numbered 7, after V lost 10 bases and J lost 3 bases. Germline CDR1 MDHEN, CDR2 SYDVKM. CDR3 in DNA: TGTGCCACCCATAGCGGGGGCTTCTACAATGAGCAGTTCTTC. It yields the protein CATHSGGFYNEQFF.

The genes are TRBV7-9 and TRBJ2-7, with D perhaps matching TRBD2 (6 bases). The germline V and J ends were trimmed by 2 bases and 0 bases, with 11 bases remaining between them. This CDR3 is built from 15 residues. Germline V gene data show CDR1 as SEHNR and CDR2 as FQNEAQ (reference sequence). The CDR3 nucleotides are TGTGCCAGCAGCTTAAGTGGGGGAGGCTCCTACGAGCAGTACTTC. Translating it yields CASSLSGGGSYEQYF.

V usage is TRBV7-3 and J usage is TRBJ2-5, with a tentative D call TRBD1 (8 bases). CDR1 and CDR2 (germline): SGHTA, FQGTGA. V lost 5 bases to trimming and J lost 4 bases, with 14 bases between them. CDR3 length equals 14 residues. The CDR3 DNA follows: TGTGCCAGCAGCCTAAACAGGGGGGGAGAGACCCAGTACTTC. As protein: CASSLNRGGETQYF.

This chain connects TRBV28 to TRBJ2-7, with 9 bases aligning to TRBD2. The ends lost 4 bases at V and 4 bases at J; junction bases unmatched: 8. Germline CDR1 is MDHEN and CDR2 is SYDVKM. The CDR3 totals 15 residues. The CDR3 region has the DNA TGTGCCAGCAGTTCCCCCGGACTAGCGATATACGAGCAGTACTTC. Amino acid sequence: CASSSPGLAIYEQYF.

The rearrangement joins TRBV28 to TRBJ1-2; the D gene is possibly TRBD1 (5 bases). V was cut by 4 bases and J by 2 bases, with 14 bases left in between. Germline V lookup: CDR1 MDHEN, CDR2 SYDVKM. The CDR3 consists of 15 residues. In DNA form, the CDR3 reads TGTGCCAGCAGTTCAACAGGTGAACGAAACTATGGCTACACCTTC. Encoded protein: CASSSTGERNYGYTF.

The rearrangement joins TRBV5-1 to TRBJ1-4; TRBD1 agrees at 7 bases. The CDR3 is 13 residues long. Germline CDR1 is SGHRS and CDR2 is YFSETQ. Trimming cost V 5 bases and J 8 bases; bases outside gene matches: 6. The CDR3 loop reads CASSFDREEKLFF. The CDR3 DNA reads as TGCGCCAGCAGTTTCGACAGGGAAGAAAAACTGTTTTTT. Variable domain in full (rest from reference TRBV5-1 and TRBJ1-4): KAGVTQTPRYLIKTRGQQVTLSCSPISGHRSVSWYQQTPGQGLQFLFEYFSETQRNKGNFPGRFSGRQFSNSRSEMNVSTLELGDSALYLCASSFDREEKLFFGSGTQLSVL.

The V gene is TRBV5-1, the J gene TRBJ2-1; 8 nucleotides align to TRBD2. Germline V gene data show CDR1 as SGHRS and CDR2 as YFSETQ. Germline trimming cut 0 bases from V and 6 bases from J; bases unmatched to any gene: 5. The CDR3 is 15 amino acids. The CDR3 DNA follows: TGCGCCAGCAGCTTGGTAGGGACTAGGGGCAATGAGCAGTTCTTC. Amino acid sequence: CASSLVGTRGNEQFF. The variable domain in full, with the rest retrieved from reference TRBV5-1 and TRBJ2-1, is KAGVTQTPRYLIKTRGQQVTLSCSPISGHRSVSWYQQTPGQGLQFLFEYFSETQRNKGNFPGRFSGRQFSNSRSEMNVSTLELGDSALYLCASSLVGTRGNEQFFGPGTRLTVL.

The J gene is TRBJ2-6, the V gene TRBV5-1, with D unresolved. Germline CDR1 is SGHRS and CDR2 is YFSETQ. V was trimmed by 6 bases and J by 0 bases, leaving 7 bases between them. The CDR3 consists of 14 residues. The CDR3 protein is CASNEASGANVLTF. In DNA form, the CDR3 reads TGCGCCAGCAACGAAGCCTCTGGGGCCAACGTCCTGACTTTC.

The CDR3 reads CASSVLGEKTQYF. CDR3 DNA sequence: TGTGCCAGCAGCGTGCTCGGGGAAAAGACCCAGTACTTC. The V gene is TRBV5-4, the J gene TRBJ2-5; perhaps TRBD2 as D (5 bases). This CDR3 is 13 amino acids long. V was pared by 4 bases and J by 6 bases, with 13 bases between. Germline CDR1 is SGHNT and CDR2 is YYREEE (reference sequence).

The V and J genes are TRBV9 and TRBJ2-1; D possibly corresponds to TRBD1 (6 bases). CDR1 is SGDLS and CDR2 is YYNGEE in the germline V gene. V lost 0 bases to trimming and J lost 5 bases, with 18 bases between them. The CDR3 length is 17 residues. The CDR3 loop is CASSVATGTRTDNEQFF. For the CDR3, the DNA is TGTGCCAGCAGCGTAGCTACAGGTACTAGGACAGACAATGAGCAGTTCTTC.

The rearrangement joins TRBV28 to TRBJ1-1, with 8 bases that match TRBD1. The J segment lost 7 bases and the V segment lost 7 bases, leaving 11 bases of the junction unmatched. The CDR3 sequence is 14 residues long. Germline V gene data show CDR1 as MDHEN and CDR2 as SYDVKM. CDR3 sequence: CASTPSGQGDEAFF. DNA of the CDR3: TGTGCCAGCACCCCTAGCGGACAGGGAGATGAAGCTTTCTTT.

The gene calls are TRBV28 and TRBJ2-1; TRBD1 aligns across 7 bases. Germline CDR1 is MDHEN and CDR2 is SYDVKM. CDR3 length: 15 residues. Losses at the gene ends were 6 bases for V and 0 bases for J; bases not matched to a gene: 5. The CDR3 protein is CASSNGDSSYNEQFF. CDR3 nucleotide sequence: TGTGCCAGCAGCAACGGGGACAGCTCCTACAATGAGCAGTTCTTC.

This clone was counted only a few times. The chain uses TRBV21-1 and TRBJ2-3; the DNA was not used to check the table's D call, TRBD2. TRBV21-1 represents a pseudogene. The CDR3 has 19 residues. CDR3 in amino acids: CASSKISGRVKLSTDTQYF. In DNA, the CDR3 is TGTGCCAGCAGCAAGATTAGCGGGAGAGTAAAGTTGAGTACAGATACGCAGTATTTT.

This clone was counted once. CDR3 sequence reads: CAIRSGQTAGTSGRRPYNEQFF. The DNA of the CDR3 is TGTGCCATCAGATCTGGACAGACAGCCGGGACTAGCGGGAGGCGACCCTACAATGAGCAGTTCTTC. This rearrangement joins TRBV10-3 to TRBJ2-1, with TRBD2 matching over 15 bases. The V gene end was trimmed by 6 bases and the J gene end by 2 bases; junction bases not matched to a gene: 20. The CDR3 loop spans 22 amino acids. Germline V lookup: CDR1 ENHRY, CDR2 SYGVKD.

The chain employs TRBV19 and TRBJ2-1, with 7 bases identical to TRBD1. Germline CDR1 is LNHDA and CDR2 is SQIVND (reference sequence). The CDR3 runs 13 residues. The V and J ends lost 5 bases and 9 bases, in that order; junction bases with no gene match: 7. The CDR3, as DNA: TGTGCCAGTAGTCTGACAGGGTTTATTGAGCAGTTCTTC. Its protein is CASSLTGFIEQFF.

The chain links TRBV12-2 to TRBJ2-7; the D segment call TRBD1 is taken from the table without a DNA check. TRBV12-2 is reported as a pseudogene. The CDR3 is 16 residues long. The CDR3: CASRLRTGGFTYEQYF. In nucleotides, the CDR3 is TGTGCAAGTCGCTTAAGGACAGGGGGTTTTACCTACGAGCAGTACTTC.